These 30 T cell receptor beta chains originate from one sample sequenced in a study of brain T cells in children with intractable seizures. Time point of the sample: blood from clinic visit 5 months post-surgery; TSC patient then seizure free. Here immunoSEQ multiplex PCR was the method, and the copy in TCRdb shows in-frame clones only, minus some. This sample yields about 340,000 clones, of which 93% are seen a single time; 5% to 7% belongs to the top ten. Sequences were derived from peripheral blood, sampled roughly 5 months after surgery. These receptors came from a boy younger than two with tuberous sclerosis and intractable seizures.

The chain recombines TRBV10-3 with TRBJ1-1; unclear D gene. Deletions cut 7 bases from V and 0 bases from J, with 15 bases between. In germline, CDR1 is ENHRY, CDR2 SYGVKD. The CDR3 sequence is 15 residues long. The CDR3 here is CAIKRRTALNTEAFF. CDR3 coding DNA: TGTGCCATCAAACGGAGGACGGCCCTGAACACTGAAGCTTTCTTT.

CDR3 amino acids: CSVPQGEQFF. The CDR3 DNA reads TGCAGCGTCCCTCAGGGTGAGCAGTTCTTC. The chain couples TRBV29-1 to TRBJ2-1, with D possibly being TRBD1 (5 bases). This CDR3 comprises 10 residues. CDR1 SQVTM and CDR2 ANQGSEA come from the germline V gene. Deletions cut 6 bases from V and 9 bases from J, with 9 bases between.

The CDR3 sequence is CASSKVGQGNTEAFF. The CDR3 bases are TGTGCCAGCAGCAAAGTGGGACAGGGTAACACTGAAGCTTTCTTT. The V call is TRBV27, the J call TRBJ1-1; TRBD1 matches at 9 bases. J lost 2 bases, V lost 6 bases, and 7 bases had no gene match. The CDR3 contains 15 residues. From germline, CDR1 is MNHEY and CDR2 SMNVEV (reference sequence).

The V call is TRBV18, the J call TRBJ2-1; 7 positions match TRBD2. The CDR3 is 16 residues long. With 3 bases clipped from V and 6 bases from J, the junction kept 11 bases outside the gene matches. Germline CDR1 and CDR2: KGHSH and LQKENI. As DNA, the CDR3 is TGTGCCAGCTCACCCCGCTACGCGGGAGACTGCAATGAGCAGTTCTTC. It translates to CASSPRYAGDCNEQFF.

The chain recombines TRBV19 with TRBJ1-5, with D unclear. CDR3 length: 13 amino acids. Germline lookup yields CDR1 LNHDA and CDR2 SQIVND (reference sequence). Trimming stripped 3 bases from V and 4 bases from J, with 7 bases between. The CDR3 reads CASSIMGNQPQHF. CDR3 sequence (DNA): TGTGCCAGTAGTATTATGGGGAATCAGCCCCAGCATTTT.

This clone is large in the sample. This rearrangement joins TRBV6-5 to TRBJ1-2, with D hard to call. Per the germline V gene, CDR1 is MNHEY and CDR2 is SVGAGI. V gave up 2 bases and J gave up 0 bases, with 4 bases separating them. The CDR3 spans 13 residues. Here the CDR3 reads CASSYGTNYGYTF. The DNA of the CDR3 is TGTGCCAGCAGTTACGGGACTAACTATGGCTACACCTTC.

The chain has TRBV6-5 and TRBJ2-1; 10 bases map to TRBD2. V lost 4 bases and J lost 2; bases outside the gene matches: 5. Germline-derived CDR1 and CDR2 are MNHEY and SVGAGI. There are 16 residues in the CDR3. The CDR3 region has the DNA TGTGCCAGCAGTTTATCTAGCGGGGGTCCCTACAATGAGCAGTTCTTC. Protein sequence: CASSLSSGGPYNEQFF.

The CDR3: CASSTRDRGMAGYTF. In nucleotides, the CDR3 is TGTGCCAGCAGTACCCGGGACAGGGGGATGGCTGGCTACACCTTC. The gene calls are TRBV28 and TRBJ1-2; the match to TRBD1 covers 11 bases. The V and J ends lost 5 bases and 7 bases, in that order; junction bases with no gene match: 9. In germline, CDR1 is MDHEN, CDR2 SYDVKM. The CDR3 runs 15 residues.

The chain combines TRBV5-6 with TRBJ1-6; D is possibly TRBD1 (6 bases). Germline V gene sequence: CDR1 SGHDT, CDR2 YYEEEE. The CDR3 runs to 12 residues. The V end was cut by 0 bases, the J end by 17 bases, with 12 bases between. CDR3 DNA: TGTGCCAGCAGCTTGGCTGGCAGGGGATTCCACTTT. Amino acids: CASSLAGRGFHF.

The rearrangement uses TRBV25-1 and TRBJ1-1, with D possibly matching TRBD1 (6 bases). CDR1 and CDR2 from the germline V gene are MGHDK and SYGVNS. The CDR3 covers 16 residues. V lost 1 base and J lost 0, with 12 bases in between. The CDR3 protein is CASSELGGVMNTEAFF. Written as DNA, the CDR3 is TGTGCCAGCAGTGAATTAGGGGGGGTCATGAACACTGAAGCTTTCTTT. The variable domain in full, with the rest retrieved from reference TRBV25-1 and TRBJ1-1, is EADIYQTPRYLVIGTGKKITLECSQTMGHDKMYWYQQDPGMELHLIHYSYGVNSTEKGDLSSESTVSRIRTEHFPLTLESARPSHTSQYLCASSELGGVMNTEAFFGQGTRLTVV.

This chain connects TRBV12-5 to TRBJ2-5, with TRBD2 matching over 12 bases. The CDR3 is 19 residues long. V dropped 0 bases and J dropped 5; count of bases not matched to a gene: 13. Germline CDR1 is LGHNT and CDR2 is FRNRAP. The CDR3 nucleotides are TGTGCTAGTGGTTTGGTAGTCCTTACCGGACTAGCGGGGAGGGAGACCCAGTACTTC. Translating it yields CASGLVVLTGLAGRETQYF.

The CDR3 coding sequence is TGTGCCAGCAGGATCAACTCGGGGACTAGCGGGAAAAATGAGCAGTACTTC. Translation gives CASRINSGTSGKNEQYF. This chain uses TRBV5-8 with TRBJ2-7, with 13 bases matching TRBD2. Germline lookup yields CDR1 SGHTS and CDR2 YDEGEE. CDR3 length: 17 residues. Unmatched junction bases numbered 15, after V lost 5 bases and J lost 7 bases.

This rearrangement joins TRBV28 to TRBJ2-1, with a possible D match to TRBD2 (6 bases). CDR3 length: 15 residues. Germline CDR1 is MDHEN and CDR2 is SYDVKM. Trimming removed 6 bases at V and 4 bases at J, with 16 bases between. The CDR3 bases are TGTGCCAGCAGCCTTAGCGGAGCTCCGTACAATGAGCAGTTCTTC. This sequence encodes CASSLSGAPYNEQFF.

This rearrangement joins TRBV10-2 to TRBJ1-2; 8 bases are shared with TRBD1. CDR3 size: 13 residues. Germline CDR1 is WSHSY and CDR2 is SAAADI. The V gene end was trimmed by 5 bases and the J gene end by 4 bases; junction bases not matched to a gene: 3. In DNA form, the CDR3 reads TGCGCCAGCAGTCCAGGGGGCCTCTATGGCTACACCTTC. Its protein product is CASSPGGLYGYTF.

The chain is built from TRBV18 and TRBJ2-1; D uncertain. V lost 3 bases and J 6 bases, leaving 6 bases between the germline ends. CDR1 and CDR2 from the germline V gene are KGHSH and LQKENI. This CDR3 contains 12 residues. CDR3 nucleotide sequence: TGTGCCAGCTCACCTGTAGTCAATGAGCAGTTCTTC. Translation: CASSPVVNEQFF.

V gene TRBV9 combines with J gene TRBJ1-6; a weak D match, TRBD1 (5 bases). In germline, CDR1 is SGDLS, CDR2 YYNGEE. Trimming pared 4 bases from V and 7 bases from J, leaving 9 bases between. The CDR3 has 13 residues. CDR3 sequence reads: CASSQDSNSPLHF. The CDR3 coding sequence is TGTGCCAGCAGCCAAGACAGCAATTCACCCCTCCACTTT.

V usage is TRBV18 and J usage is TRBJ2-1, with 10 bases aligning to TRBD1. The germline CDR1 and CDR2 sequences are KGHSH and LQKENI. V lost 6 bases to trimming and J lost 8 bases; unmatched junction nucleotides: 13. The CDR3 length is 16 residues. DNA for the CDR3: TGTGCCAGCTCGCCTACGAAGGACAGGGGGACGGATGAGCAGTTCTTC. Protein: CASSPTKDRGTDEQFF.

V is TRBV7-9 and J is TRBJ2-5; maybe TRBD1 (6 bases). The CDR3 contains 15 residues. The V gene lost 2 bases and the J gene lost 2 bases, with 12 bases spanning the gap. The germline V gene encodes CDR1 SEHNR and CDR2 FQNEAQ (reference sequence). The CDR3 reads CASSLKGQSQETQYF. The CDR3 DNA is TGTGCCAGCAGCTTAAAAGGACAGTCTCAAGAGACCCAGTACTTC.

The V call is TRBV30, the J call TRBJ1-3; D unresolved. The CDR3 has 14 amino acids. V lost 4 bases, J lost 3 bases, and 13 bases lay in between. CDR1 and CDR2 from the germline V gene are GTSNPN and SVGIG (reference sequence). The CDR3, as DNA: TGTGCCTGGACCTCCCGGGCGAGTGGAAACACCATATATTTT. Residues: CAWTSRASGNTIYF.

The chain is built from TRBV30 and TRBJ2-3; the D gene could be TRBD1 or TRBD2 (5 bases each). The length of the CDR3 is 18 residues. In germline, CDR1 is GTSNPN, CDR2 SVGIG (reference sequence). The V gene lost 1 base and the J gene lost 1 base, with 21 bases spanning the gap. The CDR3 coding sequence is TGTGCCTGGAGTGGCGGGCTCCGTGACAGCTCCGGCACAGATACGCAGTATTTT. Translated, it gives CAWSGGLRDSSGTDTQYF. The full variable domain, completed using reference TRBV30 and TRBJ2-3, is SQTIHQWPATLVQPVGSPLSLECTVEGTSNPNLYWYRQAAGRGLQLLFYSVGIGQISSEVPQNLSASRPQDRQFILSSKKLLLSDSGFYLCAWSGGLRDSSGTDTQYFGPGTRLTVL.

The chain carries TRBV5-1 and TRBJ1-5; the D is unclear. From germline, CDR1 is SGHRS and CDR2 YFSETQ. V lost 4 bases and J lost 7, with 18 bases in between. This CDR3 contains 15 residues. Here the CDR3 reads CASSREGGKGQPQHF. In DNA, the CDR3 is TGCGCCAGCAGCCGGGAGGGAGGGAAGGGACAGCCCCAGCATTTT. The complete variable domain, with remaining parts taken from reference TRBV5-1 and TRBJ1-5, reads KAGVTQTPRYLIKTRGQQVTLSCSPISGHRSVSWYQQTPGQGLQFLFEYFSETQRNKGNFPGRFSGRQFSNSRSEMNVSTLELGDSALYLCASSREGGKGQPQHFGDGTRLSIL.

This clone was counted once. The J gene is TRBJ1-6, the V gene TRBV7-6, with 9 bases lining up with TRBD1. This CDR3 region has 15 residues. Germline V gene data show CDR1 as SGHVS and CDR2 as FNYEAQ. Trimming took 0 bases from V and 10 from J; bases not matched to a gene: 4. The CDR3 region is CASSLAGQGNSPLHF. The CDR3 DNA is TGTGCCAGCAGCTTAGCGGGACAGGGAAACTCACCCCTCCACTTT.

The chain recombines TRBV5-1 with TRBJ2-4, with a possible D match to TRBD1 (6 bases). This CDR3 comprises 15 residues. Trimming stripped 0 bases from V and 7 bases from J, with 14 bases between. Looked up from germline, CDR1 is SGHRS and CDR2 is YFSETQ. This CDR3 is CASSLVSQGWNIQYF. The DNA of the CDR3 is TGCGCCAGCAGCTTGGTCTCACAGGGATGGAACATTCAGTACTTC.

The chain joins TRBV7-6 to TRBJ1-5; 9 nucleotides agree with TRBD1. CDR1 and CDR2 from the germline V gene are SGHVS and FNYEAQ. This CDR3 is 16 amino acids long. Losses at the gene ends were 5 bases for V and 2 bases for J; bases not matched to a gene: 7. CDR3 nucleotide sequence: TGTGCCAGCAGCCCAACCCGGGACAGGGGCAATCAGCCCCAGCATTTT. Protein product: CASSPTRDRGNQPQHF.

Comment on this clone: The sample has other DNA sequences that encode this CDR3 too. The V gene is TRBV27, the J gene TRBJ2-7; D not resolved. Germline loops: CDR1 MNHEY, CDR2 SMNVEV (reference sequence). This CDR3 spans 14 amino acids. V lost 2 bases and J 3 bases, leaving 11 bases between the germline ends. The CDR3 is CASSLRGSRYEQYF. For the CDR3, the DNA is TGTGCCAGCAGTTTACGCGGCAGCCGCTACGAGCAGTACTTC.

With regard to this clone: The junction departs from the called germline gene at one end, perhaps through a read error. This chain links TRBV6-2 or TRBV6-3 with TRBJ2-7; D tentatively reads TRBD1 or TRBD2 (6 bases each). This CDR3 is built from 15 residues. Looked up from germline, CDR1 is MNHEY and CDR2 is SVGEGT. CDR3 loop: CASSNSGWGAHEQYF. As DNA, the CDR3 is TGTGCCAGCAGTAACTCGGGATGGGGGGCTCACGAGCAGTACTTC.

The chain recombines TRBV10-3 with TRBJ1-1, with 12 bases that match TRBD1. The length of the CDR3 is 16 residues. CDR1 is ENHRY, CDR2 SYGVKD, per germline. V gave up 3 bases and J gave up 2 bases; unmatched junction bases: 4. The CDR3 reads CAISERDRGHNTEAFF. CDR3 sequence (DNA): TGTGCCATCAGTGAACGGGACAGGGGGCATAACACTGAAGCTTTCTTT.

The chain employs TRBV3-1 (or the pseudogene TRBV3-2) and TRBJ2-7, with TRBD1 matching 9 bases. Germline loops: CDR1 LGHDT, CDR2 YNNKEL (reference sequence). The CDR3 extends over 16 amino acids. J gave up 2 bases and V 6 bases, and 11 bases lay outside the gene matches. CDR3 residues: CASSPQGGTGPYEQYF. CDR3 sequence (DNA): TGTGCCAGCAGTCCCCAAGGCGGGACAGGGCCCTACGAGCAGTACTTC.

The rearrangement links TRBV7-9 to TRBJ1-3, with D hard to call. With 3 bases removed from V and 3 bases from J, the gap between germline ends came to 9 bases. This CDR3 has 14 residues. Germline CDR1 SEHNR, CDR2 FQNEAQ (reference sequence). CDR3 in DNA: TGTGCCAGCAGCTTTCTTGCGGTTGGAAACACCATATATTTT. Amino acids: CASSFLAVGNTIYF. The full variable domain, rest sourced from reference TRBV7-9 and TRBJ1-3, is DTGVSQNPRHKITKRGQNVTFRCDPISEHNRLYWYRQTLGQGPEFLTYFQNEAQLEKSRLLSDRFSAERPKGSFSTLEIQRTEQGDSAMYLCASSFLAVGNTIYFGEGSWLTVV.

With regard to this clone: This sample also contains other DNA sequences that code for the same CDR3. CDR3 nucleotide sequence: TGTGCCAGCAGCTTAGCGTGGGAGACCCAGTACTTC. Translating gives CASSLAWETQYF. V is TRBV7-6 and J is TRBJ2-5, with D unclear. CDR3 length: 12 residues. Germline values: CDR1 SGHVS, CDR2 FNYEAQ. V lost 0 bases and J 5 bases, leaving 4 bases between the germline ends.